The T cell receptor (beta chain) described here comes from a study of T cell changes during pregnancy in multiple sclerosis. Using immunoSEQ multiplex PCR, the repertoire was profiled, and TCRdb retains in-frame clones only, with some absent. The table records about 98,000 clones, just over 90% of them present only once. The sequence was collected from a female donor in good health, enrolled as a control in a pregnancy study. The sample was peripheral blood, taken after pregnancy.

CDR3 in DNA: TGTGCCAGCGCATTCCGTCAGCGGGGGGTAGGCAATGAGCAGTTCTTC. It specifies CASAFRQRGVGNEQFF. The chain combines TRBV11-2 with TRBJ2-1; TRBD2 matches at 9 bases. Germline V gene sequence: CDR1 SGHAT, CDR2 FQNNGV. This CDR3 is 16 amino acids long. J lost 6 bases, V lost 8 bases, and 14 bases had no gene match.